The next 19 T cell receptor beta chains were all read from a single sample in a study of graft-versus-host responses after intestinal transplantation. No cognate antigen is known for these TCRs. Sequencing was performed with immunoSEQ multiplex PCR; in TCRdb, only in-frame clones are kept and a portion is missing. The table has 90,000 to 150,000 clones, over 85% seen once. The sequencing here drew on unstimulated CD4+ T cells sorted from spleen or lymph node cells, taken before intestinal transplant. All receptors come from a human donor who received an intestinal transplant.

V gene TRBV6-4 combines with J gene TRBJ2-7; 9 bases fit TRBD1. With 5 bases clipped from V and 3 bases from J, the junction kept 8 bases outside the gene matches. Germline lookup yields CDR1 MRHNA and CDR2 SNTAGT. CDR3 size: 15 residues. The CDR3 sequence: CASSHPGQGDYEQYF. The CDR3 nucleotides are TGTGCCAGCAGTCACCCGGGACAGGGTGACTACGAGCAGTACTTC.

This clone has just one count. The V and J genes are TRBV11-2 and TRBJ1-1; D is undetermined. This CDR3 region has 13 residues. V was pared by 1 base and J by 12 bases, with 15 bases between. Germline V gene lookup returns CDR1 SGHAT and CDR2 FQNNGV. Here the CDR3 reads CASSLGEDHPSFF. For the CDR3, the DNA is TGTGCCAGCAGCTTAGGGGAGGACCACCCATCTTTCTTT.

The chain recombines TRBV10-3 with TRBJ2-7; a possible D gene is TRBD2 (5 bases). Looked up from germline, CDR1 is ENHRY and CDR2 is SYGVKD. V lost 7 bases to trimming and J lost 2 bases, with 9 bases between them. The CDR3 has 12 residues. The CDR3 sequence: CAIKDGTYEQYF. CDR3 DNA sequence: TGTGCCATCAAGGACGGGACCTACGAGCAGTACTTC.

In this sample, this clone turned up once. The chain is built from TRBV4-2 and TRBJ2-3; D gene ambiguous. The V end lost 1 base, the J end lost 7 bases, and 15 bases lay between the germline ends. The CDR3 extends over 15 amino acids. Looked up from germline, CDR1 is LGHNA and CDR2 is YNFKEQ. The CDR3: CASSQAFLSSHTQYF. The CDR3 DNA reads TGTGCCAGCAGCCAAGCGTTTTTGAGTTCTCATACGCAGTATTTT.

V gene TRBV5-4 combines with J gene TRBJ2-1, with 15 nucleotides matching TRBD2. CDR1 is SGHNT, CDR2 YYREEE, per germline (reference sequence). The CDR3 is made up of 17 amino acids. J lost 8 bases, V lost 5 bases, and 11 bases had no gene match. The CDR3 reads CASRPGLAGGIGDEQFF. The CDR3 DNA reads as TGTGCCAGCAGGCCTGGACTAGCGGGAGGGATTGGCGATGAGCAGTTCTTC.

The gene calls are TRBV11-3 and TRBJ2-1, with D tentatively TRBD2 (6 bases). CDR3 size: 15 residues. Trimming stripped 5 bases from V and 2 bases from J, with 13 bases between. Germline V gene data show CDR1 as SGHNT and CDR2 as YENEEA. The CDR3 DNA sequence: TGTGCCAGCAGCCCCTCCCTAGCGACCTACAATGAGCAGTTCTTC. Translated: CASSPSLATYNEQFF.

The chain recombines TRBV25-1 with TRBJ2-7; TRBD1 matches at 9 bases. The CDR3 has 16 residues. V was clipped by 5 bases and J by 6 bases; unmatched bases: 14. Germline V lookup: CDR1 MGHDK, CDR2 SYGVNS. The CDR3 here is CASSPTTGTGYPEQYF. CDR3 nucleotides: TGTGCCAGCAGTCCTACAACCGGGACAGGGTACCCCGAGCAGTACTTC.

The chain joins TRBV6-5 to TRBJ1-5; D is ambiguous. Trimming took off 7 bases at V and 3 bases at J, with 16 bases between the two ends. The CDR3 is made up of 15 amino acids. The germline V gene encodes CDR1 MNHEY and CDR2 SVGAGI. The CDR3 coding sequence is TGTGCCAGCATTTTAGGACCGCGAGTCAATCAGCCCCAGCATTTT. It is translated as CASILGPRVNQPQHF.

This chain joins TRBV29-1 and TRBJ2-5; TRBD2 might be the D (6 bases). The CDR3 contains 14 residues. Germline values: CDR1 SQVTM, CDR2 ANQGSEA. V lost 4 bases and J 2 bases, leaving 14 bases between the germline ends. DNA of the CDR3: TGCAGCGTTGGGGTCAGACTAGTTCAAGAGACCCAGTACTTC. Protein product: CSVGVRLVQETQYF.

The gene calls are TRBV6-1 and TRBJ1-1; 11 bases are a match to TRBD1. The CDR3 runs 13 residues. CDR1 and CDR2 (germline): MNHNS, SASEGT. J was trimmed by 4 bases and V by 10 bases; bases with no gene match: 5. CDR3 sequence (DNA): TGTGCCACCCGGACAGGGGGCGGCACTGAAGCTTTCTTT. This codes for CATRTGGGTEAFF.

The V call is TRBV15, the J call TRBJ1-1; D is possibly TRBD1 (6 bases). V lost 0 bases to trimming and J lost 11 bases, with 28 bases between them. The CDR3 sequence is 18 residues long. Germline values: CDR1 LNHNV, CDR2 YYDKDF (reference sequence). CDR3 sequence: CATSRDYSSPGVISRAFF. Here the CDR3 DNA reads TGTGCCACCAGCAGAGATTATTCCTCGCCAGGGGTTATCTCCAGGGCTTTCTTT.

CDR3 DNA sequence: TGCGCCAGCAGCCAAGATGGGGCGGGACGAAACAACGAGCAGTACTTC. Its protein product is CASSQDGAGRNNEQYF. The rearrangement uses TRBV4-1 and TRBJ2-7; tentative D call: TRBD2 (6 bases). The ends were cut back, 0 bases at V and 5 bases at J, with 17 bases in the middle. The CDR3 runs 16 residues. Per the germline V gene, CDR1 is MGHRA and CDR2 is YSYEKL.

The gene calls are TRBV7-9 and TRBJ1-3; 7 bases are shared with TRBD1. This CDR3 spans 15 amino acids. The germline V gene has CDR1 SEHNR and CDR2 FQNEAQ (reference sequence). V was clipped by 4 bases and J by 1 base; unmatched bases: 4. The CDR3: CASSSRDRSGNTIYF. DNA of the CDR3: TGTGCCAGCAGCTCCCGGGACAGATCTGGAAACACCATATATTTT.

The V and J genes are TRBV12-5 and TRBJ1-5, with 7 bases that match TRBD1. After removal of 1 base from V and 5 bases from J, the junction contained 2 bases not matched to a gene. CDR1 LGHNT and CDR2 FRNRAP come from the germline V gene. The CDR3 totals 14 residues. Here the CDR3 DNA reads TGTGCTAGTGGTTTGGGTCAGGGGGATCAGCCCCAGCATTTT. It encodes CASGLGQGDQPQHF.

The chain employs TRBV7-9 and TRBJ2-5; D may be TRBD2 (5 bases). Trimming shortened V by 0 bases and J by 4 bases, and 12 bases separated the two germline ends. Looked up from germline, CDR1 is SEHNR and CDR2 is FQNEAQ (reference sequence). The CDR3 extends over 15 amino acids. CDR3 residues: CASSLAAGHRETQYF. CDR3 coding DNA: TGTGCCAGCAGCTTAGCTGCGGGCCATCGAGAGACCCAGTACTTC.

The V and J genes are TRBV19 and TRBJ2-7; possible D gene TRBD1, 5 bases. This CDR3 comprises 14 residues. From germline, CDR1 is LNHDA and CDR2 SQIVND (reference sequence). Trimming stripped 7 bases from V and 4 bases from J, with 17 bases between. CDR3 amino acids: CASTSGAGLYEQYF. In nucleotides, the CDR3 is TGTGCCAGTACCTCTGGAGCAGGGCTATACGAGCAGTACTTC.

CDR3 in DNA: TGTGCCTGGAGTACCGGGACTAGCTCCTACAATGAGCAGTTCTTC. As protein: CAWSTGTSSYNEQFF. The chain carries TRBV30 and TRBJ2-1, with TRBD2 identical over 8 bases. This CDR3 region has 15 residues. The V and J ends lost 2 bases and 0 bases, in that order; junction bases with no gene match: 3. Looked up from germline, CDR1 is GTSNPN and CDR2 is SVGIG (reference sequence).

V usage is TRBV9 and J usage is TRBJ2-3; the D gene could be TRBD1 or TRBD2 (5 bases each). Germline assignment: CDR1 SGDLS and CDR2 YYNGEE. With 0 bases removed from V and 4 bases from J, the gap between germline ends came to 9 bases. The CDR3 contains 14 residues. The CDR3 nucleotides read TGTGCCAGCAGCGTAGTGGGGACCTCAGATACGCAGTATTTT. Its protein is CASSVVGTSDTQYF. Based on the CDR3 plus reference TRBV9 and TRBJ2-3, the full variable domain is DSGVTQTPKHLITATGQRVTLRCSPRSGDLSVYWYQQSLDQGLQFLIQYYNGEERAKGNILERFSAQQFPDLHSELNLSSLELGDSALYFCASSVVGTSDTQYFGPGTRLTVL.

V usage is TRBV5-1 and J usage is TRBJ2-5; TRBD2 is a possible D gene (6 bases). Germline CDR1 and CDR2: SGHRS and YFSETQ. The CDR3 sequence is 14 residues long. Trimming stripped 1 base from V and 3 bases from J, with 10 bases between. The CDR3, as DNA: TGCGCCAGCAGCTTGCTAGCTAGCGAAGAGACCCAGTACTTC. This codes for CASSLLASEETQYF.